The rows below give T cell receptor beta chains drawn from one sample of a study of CD4 T cells in relation to SARS-CoV-2 and coronaviruses. Their specific antigens are unknown. Here immunoSEQ multiplex PCR was the method, and the copy in TCRdb shows in-frame clones only, minus some. This table has approximately 30,000 clones, 74% appearing once. The sequencing sample was made of CD4+ T cells from PBMCs, cultured in vitro. These receptors were obtained from a human donor in good health. Both conserved end residues are part of each CDR3. The order of the fields is CDR3 length, clone size, V gene, J gene, D gene, CDR3 protein, CDR3 DNA. The D gene is left open where the match is weak. A row's size may be missing; if present it is once, few, many or a size class.

len: 13
abundance: NA
v_gene: TRBV29-1
j_gene: TRBJ1-2
d_gene: NA
CDR3aa: CSVETVSGYGYTF
CDR3nt: TGCAGCGTTGAAACGGTCTCGGGGTATGGCTACACCTTC

len: 14
abundance: NA
v_gene: TRBV27
j_gene: TRBJ1-5
d_gene: TRBD1
CDR3aa: CASRPDREDQPQHF
CDR3nt: TGTGCCAGCAGACCGGACAGGGAGGATCAGCCCCAGCATTTT

len: 11
abundance: NA
v_gene: TRBV20-1
j_gene: TRBJ2-1
d_gene: NA
CDR3aa: CSAHRAEEQFF
CDR3nt: TGCAGTGCTCACAGGGCGGAGGAGCAGTTCTTC

len: 12
abundance: NA
v_gene: TRBV29-1
j_gene: TRBJ1-3
d_gene: TRBD1
CDR3aa: CSAGGSGNTIYF
CDR3nt: TGCAGCGCAGGGGGCTCTGGAAACACCATATATTTT

len: 15
abundance: NA
v_gene: TRBV7-9
j_gene: TRBJ2-2
d_gene: NA
CDR3aa: CASSLDGGNTGELFF
CDR3nt: TGTGCCAGCAGCTTAGACGGGGGGAACACCGGGGAGCTGTTTTTT

len: 12
abundance: NA
v_gene: TRBV19
j_gene: TRBJ2-5
d_gene: NA
CDR3aa: CASSTPGETQYF
CDR3nt: TGTGCCAGTAGTACGCCGGGGGAGACCCAGTACTTC

len: 15
abundance: NA
v_gene: TRBV7-9
j_gene: TRBJ2-5
d_gene: NA
CDR3aa: CASSHAGSLKETQYF
CDR3nt: TGTGCCAGCAGCCATGCAGGCAGCTTGAAAGAGACCCAGTACTTC

len: 20
abundance: NA
v_gene: TRBV5-1
j_gene: TRBJ2-1
d_gene: TRBD2
CDR3aa: CASRLEGGLAGGPIYNEQFF
CDR3nt: TGCGCCAGCAGGTTGGAGGGCGGACTAGCGGGGGGCCCAATATACAATGAGCAGTTCTTC

len: 13
abundance: NA
v_gene: TRBV7-9
j_gene: TRBJ1-2
d_gene: NA
CDR3aa: CASSYIAAAGYTF
CDR3nt: TGTGCCAGCAGCTACATTGCTGCCGCGGGCTACACCTTC

len: 18
abundance: NA
v_gene: TRBV7-2
j_gene: TRBJ2-6
d_gene: TRBD1
CDR3aa: CASSLAGQSYSGANVLTF
CDR3nt: TGTGCCAGCAGCTTAGCGGGACAGAGTTACTCTGGGGCCAACGTCCTGACTTTC

len: 18
abundance: NA
v_gene: TRBV5-4
j_gene: TRBJ2-7
d_gene: TRBD2
CDR3aa: CASSSSTSGGALFYEQYF
CDR3nt: TGTGCCAGCAGCTCTTCGACTAGCGGGGGGGCCCTCTTCTACGAGCAGTACTTC

len: 15
abundance: NA
v_gene: TRBV7-2
j_gene: TRBJ1-5
d_gene: NA
CDR3aa: CASSSQGSGNQPQHF
CDR3nt: TGTGCCAGCAGCTCCCAGGGTTCTGGCAATCAGCCCCAGCATTTT

len: 13
abundance: NA
v_gene: TRBV5-6
j_gene: TRBJ2-7
d_gene: NA
CDR3aa: CASSPGSPNEQYF
CDR3nt: TGTGCCAGCAGCCCGGGATCTCCTAACGAGCAGTACTTC

len: 14
abundance: NA
v_gene: TRBV14
j_gene: TRBJ1-3
d_gene: TRBD1
CDR3aa: CASSQATGYNTIYF
CDR3nt: TGTGCCAGCAGCCAAGCGACAGGGTATAACACCATATATTTT

len: 17
abundance: few
v_gene: TRBV5-5
j_gene: TRBJ1-1
d_gene: NA
CDR3aa: CASSKKWGDPGDTEAFF
CDR3nt: TGTGCCAGCAGCAAGAAGTGGGGAGACCCAGGGGACACTGAAGCTTTCTTT

len: 20
abundance: NA
v_gene: TRBV9
j_gene: TRBJ2-7
d_gene: TRBD2
CDR3aa: CASSVGSNQGLAGEAGEQYF
CDR3nt: TGTGCCAGCAGCGTAGGAAGTAACCAGGGACTAGCGGGAGAGGCAGGAGAGCAGTACTTC

len: 18
abundance: NA
v_gene: TRBV5-5
j_gene: TRBJ2-7
d_gene: NA
CDR3aa: CASSLGAGGSGALDEQYF
CDR3nt: TGTGCCAGCAGCTTGGGAGCGGGCGGATCCGGGGCACTGGACGAGCAGTACTTC

len: 13
abundance: NA
v_gene: TRBV6-5
j_gene: TRBJ2-3
d_gene: NA
CDR3aa: CASARDRTDTQYF
CDR3nt: TGTGCCAGCGCGAGGGATCGCACAGATACGCAGTATTTT

len: 15
abundance: once
v_gene: TRBV24-1
j_gene: TRBJ2-7
d_gene: TRBD1
CDR3aa: CATSDPGTGTGEQYF
CDR3nt: TGTGCCACCAGTGACCCCGGGACAGGGACCGGCGAGCAGTACTTC

len: 16
abundance: NA
v_gene: TRBV5-1
j_gene: TRBJ1-1
d_gene: NA
CDR3aa: CASSLSFGTSNTEAFF
CDR3nt: TGCGCCAGCAGCTTAAGTTTCGGGACATCGAACACTGAAGCTTTCTTT

len: 15
abundance: NA
v_gene: TRBV11-2
j_gene: TRBJ2-1
d_gene: TRBD2
CDR3aa: CASSPRGAGYNEQFF
CDR3nt: TGTGCCAGCAGCCCACGGGGAGCGGGATACAATGAGCAGTTCTTC

len: 12
abundance: once
v_gene: TRBV7-8
j_gene: TRBJ2-1
d_gene: NA
CDR3aa: CASSPTDHEQFF
CDR3nt: TGTGCCAGCAGCCCGACGGACCATGAGCAGTTCTTC

len: 13
abundance: NA
v_gene: TRBV2
j_gene: TRBJ2-7
d_gene: NA
CDR3aa: CASSPWTVYEQYF
CDR3nt: TGTGCCAGCAGTCCTTGGACAGTCTACGAGCAGTACTTC

len: 15
abundance: NA
v_gene: TRBV29-1
j_gene: TRBJ2-1
d_gene: TRBD2
CDR3aa: CSVYPVAGGYNEQFF
CDR3nt: TGCAGCGTCTACCCCGTAGCGGGAGGTTACAATGAGCAGTTCTTC

len: 13
abundance: NA
v_gene: TRBV29-1
j_gene: TRBJ2-1
d_gene: NA
CDR3aa: CTVLWTSYNEQFF
CDR3nt: TGCACCGTTTTGTGGACGTCCTACAATGAGCAGTTCTTC

len: 13
abundance: NA
v_gene: TRBV29-1
j_gene: TRBJ1-5
d_gene: NA
CDR3aa: CSVEGTEGQPQHF
CDR3nt: TGCAGCGTTGAGGGGACTGAGGGGCAGCCCCAGCATTTT

len: 15
abundance: NA
v_gene: TRBV14
j_gene: TRBJ2-7
d_gene: NA
CDR3aa: CASSQGLQGVWEQYF
CDR3nt: TGTGCCAGCAGCCAAGGTTTACAGGGAGTGTGGGAGCAGTACTTC

len: 14
abundance: few
v_gene: TRBV4-1
j_gene: TRBJ1-3
d_gene: NA
CDR3aa: CASSQNGLGNTIYF
CDR3nt: TGCGCCAGCAGCCAAAACGGGCTTGGAAACACCATATATTTT

len: 12
abundance: NA
v_gene: TRBV18
j_gene: TRBJ2-7
d_gene: NA
CDR3aa: CASSPTSSEQYF
CDR3nt: TGTGCCAGCTCACCGACTAGTAGCGAGCAGTACTTC

len: 13
abundance: NA
v_gene: TRBV7-2
j_gene: TRBJ2-5
d_gene: TRBD2
CDR3aa: CASSRLASGGQHF
CDR3nt: TGTGCCAGCAGCCGCCTCGCTAGCGGGGGCCAACACTTC

len: 14
abundance: NA
v_gene: TRBV28
j_gene: TRBJ1-4
d_gene: NA
CDR3aa: CASYMGGLREKLFF
CDR3nt: TGTGCCAGCTATATGGGGGGCCTAAGAGAAAAACTGTTTTTT

len: 13
abundance: NA
v_gene: TRBV7-2
j_gene: TRBJ2-1
d_gene: NA
CDR3aa: CASSLDKNNEQFF
CDR3nt: TGTGCCAGCAGCTTAGACAAAAACAATGAGCAGTTCTTC

len: 16
abundance: NA
v_gene: TRBV18
j_gene: TRBJ1-3
d_gene: TRBD1
CDR3aa: CASSPWEQGRGNTIYF
CDR3nt: TGTGCCAGCTCACCATGGGAACAGGGGAGAGGAAACACCATATATTTT

len: 12
abundance: few
v_gene: TRBV7-9
j_gene: TRBJ1-5
d_gene: NA
CDR3aa: CASSGEGQPQHF
CDR3nt: TGTGCCAGCAGCGGGGAAGGTCAGCCCCAGCATTTT

len: 15
abundance: once
v_gene: TRBV5-1
j_gene: TRBJ2-7
d_gene: TRBD1
CDR3aa: CASSFQGAPRYEQYF
CDR3nt: TGCGCCAGCAGCTTCCAGGGGGCTCCCCGCTACGAGCAGTACTTC

len: 14
abundance: NA
v_gene: TRBV10-2
j_gene: TRBJ1-4
d_gene: NA
CDR3aa: CASRADATNEKLFF
CDR3nt: TGCGCCAGCAGAGCAGACGCGACTAATGAAAAACTGTTTTTT

len: 17
abundance: NA
v_gene: TRBV12-2
j_gene: TRBJ2-7
d_gene: NA
CDR3aa: CASRLVSRGRRDYEQYF
CDR3nt: TGTGCAAGTCGCTTAGTTAGTCGCGGGAGAAGAGACTACGAGCAGTACTTC

len: 14
abundance: NA
v_gene: TRBV29-1
j_gene: TRBJ2-1
d_gene: TRBD2
CDR3aa: CSGAGLAGSNEQFF
CDR3nt: TGCAGCGGGGCGGGACTAGCGGGCAGCAATGAGCAGTTCTTC

len: 17
abundance: NA
v_gene: TRBV27
j_gene: TRBJ1-6
d_gene: TRBD1
CDR3aa: CASSWWTGGSYNSPLHF
CDR3nt: TGTGCCAGCAGTTGGTGGACAGGGGGCTCCTATAATTCACCCCTCCACTTT

len: 13
abundance: NA
v_gene: TRBV7-2
j_gene: TRBJ2-5
d_gene: NA
CDR3aa: CACAGADMETQYF
CDR3nt: TGTGCCTGTGCGGGGGCGGATATGGAGACCCAGTACTTC

len: 16
abundance: NA
v_gene: TRBV5-4
j_gene: TRBJ1-2
d_gene: NA
CDR3aa: CASSLGANAARYGYTF
CDR3nt: TGTGCCAGCAGTTTGGGAGCGAATGCGGCGAGGTATGGCTACACCTTC

len: 14
abundance: once
v_gene: TRBV7-2
j_gene: TRBJ1-4
d_gene: NA
CDR3aa: CASSENGISEKLFF
CDR3nt: TGTGCCAGCAGCGAAAACGGGATTAGTGAAAAACTGTTTTTT

len: 13
abundance: NA
v_gene: TRBV2
j_gene: TRBJ1-1
d_gene: NA
CDR3aa: CASTQLAGTEAFF
CDR3nt: TGTGCCAGCACCCAACTGGCGGGTACTGAAGCTTTCTTT

len: 17
abundance: NA
v_gene: TRBV27
j_gene: TRBJ2-3
d_gene: TRBD1
CDR3aa: CASSSPRDRANTDTQYF
CDR3nt: TGTGCCAGCAGTTCTCCTCGGGACAGGGCGAACACAGATACGCAGTATTTT

len: 14
abundance: NA
v_gene: TRBV5-6
j_gene: TRBJ1-2
d_gene: NA
CDR3aa: CASSRTPPNYGYTF
CDR3nt: TGTGCCAGCAGCCGTACCCCACCCAACTATGGCTACACCTTC

len: 14
abundance: NA
v_gene: TRBV7-2
j_gene: TRBJ2-5
d_gene: TRBD1
CDR3aa: CASSDRTGQETQYF
CDR3nt: TGTGCCAGCAGCGACCGGACAGGGCAAGAGACCCAGTACTTC

len: 13
abundance: NA
v_gene: TRBV18
j_gene: TRBJ2-7
d_gene: TRBD1
CDR3aa: CASSPGQGDEQYF
CDR3nt: TGTGCCAGCTCACCGGGACAGGGAGACGAGCAGTACTTC

len: 14
abundance: few
v_gene: TRBV7-2
j_gene: TRBJ1-1
d_gene: NA
CDR3aa: CASSLGRMNTEAFF
CDR3nt: TGTGCCAGCAGCTTAGGGCGGATGAACACTGAAGCTTTCTTT

len: 16
abundance: once
v_gene: TRBV5-5
j_gene: TRBJ1-1
d_gene: TRBD1
CDR3aa: CASSLPGGFSVTEAFF
CDR3nt: TGTGCCAGCAGCTTGCCAGGGGGCTTCTCGGTCACTGAAGCTTTCTTT

len: 13
abundance: NA
v_gene: TRBV19
j_gene: TRBJ1-1
d_gene: TRBD1
CDR3aa: CASRGGGLAEAFF
CDR3nt: TGTGCCAGCCGAGGGGGCGGGTTGGCTGAAGCTTTCTTT

len: 17
abundance: NA
v_gene: TRBV9
j_gene: TRBJ1-2
d_gene: NA
CDR3aa: CASTLQQGPSPNYGYTF
CDR3nt: TGTGCCAGCACCCTACAGCAGGGACCCTCCCCTAACTATGGCTACACCTTC

len: 14
abundance: NA
v_gene: TRBV7-9
j_gene: TRBJ1-6
d_gene: NA
CDR3aa: CASSSPIGDSPLHF
CDR3nt: TGTGCCAGCAGCTCGCCGATAGGTGATTCACCCCTCCACTTT

len: 14
abundance: NA
v_gene: TRBV7-2
j_gene: TRBJ1-3
d_gene: NA
CDR3aa: CASSPGSSGNTIYF
CDR3nt: TGTGCCAGCAGCCCAGGGTCCTCTGGAAACACCATATATTTT

len: 13
abundance: NA
v_gene: TRBV7-9
j_gene: TRBJ2-7
d_gene: NA
CDR3aa: CASSGGAFDEQYF
CDR3nt: TGTGCCAGCAGCGGAGGGGCATTCGACGAGCAGTACTTC

len: 13
abundance: few
v_gene: TRBV6-2/TRBV6-3
j_gene: TRBJ1-2
d_gene: NA
CDR3aa: CASSPVPNYGYTF
CDR3nt: TGTGCCAGCAGCCCAGTGCCGAACTATGGCTACACCTTC

len: 15
abundance: NA
v_gene: TRBV5-1
j_gene: TRBJ2-5
d_gene: TRBD1
CDR3aa: CASSLTGGVRETQYF
CDR3nt: TGCGCCAGCAGCTTGACAGGGGGCGTACGGGAGACCCAGTACTTC

len: 14
abundance: few
v_gene: TRBV5-4
j_gene: TRBJ1-2
d_gene: NA
CDR3aa: CASSLAPGARGYTF
CDR3nt: TGTGCCAGCAGCTTGGCCCCGGGGGCTAGGGGCTACACCTTC